Below, 23 T cell receptor beta chains from the same sample are listed, as sequenced in a study of T cell repertoires in cytomegalovirus infection. TCRdb analysed the reads with MiXCR anew, one entry per CDR3 protein. The top ten clones hold roughly 16% of a sample with around 260,000 distinct CDR3 sequences, around 8.7% of them seen once. Sequenced material: PBMCs. The source is a human donor in good health (CMV status not recorded). Some clones in this sample may be carry-over from other donors' samples.

Many counts were recorded for this clonotype. The chain couples TRBV7-9 to TRBJ1-6, with a possible D match to TRBD1 (5 bases). V lost 5 bases and J 9 bases, leaving 17 bases between the germline ends. Germline V CDR1 and CDR2: SEHNR, FQNEAQ (reference sequence). The CDR3 spans 15 residues. This CDR3 is CASSPEGQGGSPLHF. CDR3 nucleotides: TGTGCCAGCAGCCCAGAAGGGCAGGGAGGTTCACCCCTCCACTTT.

This clonotype was seen only a few times. The genes are TRBV6-8 and TRBJ1-1; no definite D call. From germline, CDR1 is MNHGY and CDR2 SAAAGT. Between the trimmed V and J ends, which lost 5 bases and 1 base, there was a span of 14 bases. The CDR3 has 15 residues. For the CDR3, the DNA is TGTGCCAGCAGTGCCTCCAGTGGGTCGAACACTGAAGCTTTCTTT. Its translation: CASSASSGSNTEAFF.

The table lists this clonotype with many counts. The chain combines TRBV7-8 with TRBJ2-7; 9 positions match TRBD1. The V segment lost 4 bases and the J segment 2 bases; nucleotides outside the gene matches: 3. Germline values: CDR1 SGHVS, CDR2 FQNEAQ. The CDR3 has 14 residues. The CDR3 loop is CASSYGQGTYEQYF. CDR3 bases: TGTGCCAGCAGCTATGGACAGGGGACCTACGAGCAGTACTTC.

This clonotype was seen a few times. The chain carries TRBV28 and TRBJ2-7, with TRBD1 matching over 7 bases. From germline, CDR1 is MDHEN and CDR2 SYDVKM. With 6 bases clipped from V and 4 bases from J, the junction kept 12 bases outside the gene matches. The CDR3 contains 15 residues. CDR3 in DNA: TGTGCCAGCAGGAAGCCGGGACAGCTTTATTACGAGCAGTACTTC. It specifies CASRKPGQLYYEQYF.

There are many counts of this clonotype. This chain links TRBV12-3 or TRBV12-4 with TRBJ2-3, with 7 bases that match TRBD1. The CDR3 contains 13 residues. V lost 6 bases, J lost 6 bases, and 6 bases stayed unmatched. The DNA for the CDR3 is TGTGCCAGCAGAAGTACAGGGGCCGATACGCAGTATTTT. Its protein is CASRSTGADTQYF.

The rearrangement joins TRBV7-9 to TRBJ2-1, with D possibly being TRBD2 (6 bases). In germline, CDR1 is SEHNR, CDR2 FQNEAQ (reference sequence). The CDR3 totals 14 residues. Trimming stripped 5 bases from V and 3 bases from J, with 11 bases between. This CDR3 reads CASSVPRGYNEQFF. The CDR3 bases are TGTGCCAGCAGCGTTCCGCGGGGCTACAATGAGCAGTTCTTC.

Many counts were recorded for this clonotype. This chain links TRBV12-3 or TRBV12-4 with TRBJ1-3; D is unclear. V lost 6 bases to trimming and J lost 0 bases, with 9 bases between them. The CDR3 is 14 residues long. The CDR3 spells CASRRTSSGNTIYF. In DNA form, the CDR3 reads TGTGCCAGCAGGCGGACCTCCTCTGGAAACACCATATATTTT.

This clonotype was counted ten times or more. This chain connects TRBV7-2 to TRBJ2-1, with 7 nucleotides matching TRBD2. Trimming cost V 6 bases and J 3 bases; bases outside gene matches: 8. The CDR3 runs 15 residues. The germline CDR1 and CDR2 sequences are SGHTA and FQGNSA. The CDR3 sequence is CASSPSGVLYNEQFF. For the CDR3, the DNA is TGTGCCAGCAGTCCAAGCGGGGTACTCTACAATGAGCAGTTCTTC.

Note on this clonotype: Just one base apart from a much larger clone, this may be a read error. The chain recombines TRBV7-2 with TRBJ2-5, with D perhaps matching TRBD1 or TRBD2 (6 bases each). Germline V gene sequence: CDR1 SGHTA, CDR2 FQGNSA. The CDR3 contains 16 residues. CDR3 loop: CANSLLGGGLQETQYF. DNA of the CDR3: TGTGCCAACAGCCTGCTGGGGGGCGGACTCCAAGAGACCCAGTACTTC.

The chain employs TRBV29-1 and TRBJ2-3; 8 bases align to TRBD2. From germline, CDR1 is SQVTM and CDR2 ANQGSEA. Trimming cost V 1 base and J 3 bases; bases outside gene matches: 9. The CDR3 runs to 16 residues. CDR3 loop: CSVEGYREGLTDTQYF. The CDR3, as DNA: TGCAGCGTTGAAGGGTACCGGGAGGGACTAACAGATACGCAGTATTTT.

Ten or more counts support this clonotype. The gene calls are TRBV5-1 and TRBJ1-1; 8 bases map to TRBD1. This CDR3 contains 15 residues. V gave up 4 bases and J gave up 0 bases; unmatched junction bases: 5. Germline V lookup: CDR1 SGHRS, CDR2 YFSETQ. CDR3 DNA: TGCGCCAGCAGCCCGACGACAGGGGTGAACACTGAAGCTTTCTTT. Its protein is CASSPTTGVNTEAFF.

This clonotype appeared many times. The chain carries TRBV19 and TRBJ2-1; 7 bases align to TRBD2. Germline-derived CDR1 and CDR2 are LNHDA and SQIVND (reference sequence). V trimming: 1 base; J trimming: 11 bases; junction bases outside the gene matches: 5. The CDR3 is 13 residues long. The DNA for the CDR3 is TGTGCCAGTAGTATAGGGTGGCGGGAGAAGCAGTTCTTC. The encoded protein is CASSIGWREKQFF.

This chain joins TRBV28 and TRBJ1-5, with D unresolved. V dropped 5 bases and J dropped 2 bases, with 13 bases sitting between them. This CDR3 is 15 amino acids long. CDR1 is MDHEN and CDR2 is SYDVKM in the germline V gene. The CDR3 DNA sequence: TGTGCCAGCAGTCCCCCGACCGCCCGCAATCAGCCCCAGCATTTT. Amino acids: CASSPPTARNQPQHF.

This clonotype was observed many times. V usage is TRBV7-2 and J usage is TRBJ2-3; 9 nucleotides align to TRBD2. J was trimmed by 4 bases and V by 1 base; bases with no gene match: 6. This CDR3 comprises 16 residues. The germline V gene encodes CDR1 SGHTA and CDR2 FQGNSA. The DNA for the CDR3 is TGTGCCAGCAGCTTAGGAGGCGGGGGGGCCTCAGATACGCAGTATTTT. Its protein is CASSLGGGGASDTQYF.

At least ten counts were recorded for this clonotype. The chain couples TRBV7-2 to TRBJ2-5; D may be TRBD2 (5 bases). CDR1 and CDR2 (germline): SGHTA, FQGNSA. Trimming pared 7 bases from V and 6 bases from J, leaving 21 bases between. CDR3 length: 15 residues. The DNA of the CDR3 is TGTGCCAGCATCGATACCCCCGGGGATCTGAAGACCCAGTACTTC. Amino acid sequence: CASIDTPGDLKTQYF.

The chain combines TRBV12-3 or TRBV12-4 with TRBJ2-2; D is perhaps TRBD2 (5 bases). V was shortened by 6 bases and J by 2 bases, with 13 bases between the two germline ends. The CDR3 loop spans 15 amino acids. In nucleotides, the CDR3 is TGTGCCAGCAGCCGGACCCGGGGAAACACCGGGGAGCTGTTTTTT. This translates into CASSRTRGNTGELFF.

This clonotype showed up many times. This chain connects TRBV6-2 or TRBV6-3 to TRBJ1-2; D perhaps matches TRBD1 (5 bases). The germline V gene has CDR1 MNHEY and CDR2 SVGEGT. This CDR3 is built from 16 residues. Trimming shortened V by 5 bases and J by 1 base, and 17 bases separated the two germline ends. DNA for the CDR3: TGTGCCAGCAGTCGAAGGAGAGAGGGGATTAACTATGGCTACACCTTC. It is translated as CASSRRREGINYGYTF.

This clonotype was detected many times. The rearrangement uses TRBV25-1 and TRBJ1-1; D gene ambiguous. CDR3 length equals 13 residues. The V end lost 7 bases, the J end lost 1 base, and 10 bases lay between the germline ends. In germline, CDR1 is MGHDK, CDR2 SYGVNS. CDR3 residues: CASTEWGNTEAFF. The CDR3 nucleotides read TGTGCCAGCACCGAATGGGGGAACACTGAAGCTTTCTTT.

This clonotype was picked up many times. This chain joins TRBV10-2 and TRBJ2-7; TRBD2 matches at 8 bases. The V gene's germline CDR1 is WSHSY and CDR2 SAAADI. Trimming took 1 base from V and 0 from J; bases not matched to a gene: 8. This CDR3 contains 17 residues. The CDR3 DNA sequence: TGCGCCAGCAGTGAGTTTCCTAGCGGGTTGAGCTCCTACGAGCAGTACTTC. The encoded protein is CASSEFPSGLSSYEQYF.

This clonotype was recorded at least ten times. The CDR3 region is CASSTSGSYDTQYF. The CDR3 DNA follows: TGTGCCAGCAGCACTAGCGGGAGTTACGATACGCAGTATTTT. V usage is TRBV12-3 or TRBV12-4 and J usage is TRBJ2-3; 11 bases align to TRBD2. The J segment lost 6 bases and the V segment lost 6 bases, leaving 5 bases of the junction unmatched. The CDR3 extends over 14 amino acids.

The rearrangement links TRBV18 to TRBJ2-5; D is perhaps TRBD2 (6 bases). This CDR3 is 16 amino acids long. Germline values: CDR1 KGHSH, CDR2 LQKENI. V was cut by 3 bases and J by 2 bases, with 16 bases left in between. DNA for the CDR3: TGTGCCAGCTCACCTACTAGCAGGGTCCGGCAAGAGACCCAGTACTTC. It yields the protein CASSPTSRVRQETQYF.

This chain joins TRBV23-1 and TRBJ1-5; 9 bases fit TRBD1. TRBV23-1 is placed among ORFs of uncertain function. V shed 2 bases and J 5 bases; nucleotides not matched to a gene: 1. CDR3 size: 14 residues. CDR3 protein: CASSQRTGDQPQHF. CDR3 in DNA: TGCGCCAGCAGTCAAAGGACAGGGGATCAGCCCCAGCATTTT.

In its sample, this clonotype was seen many times. The chain uses TRBV7-2 and TRBJ2-3, with D uncertain. The germline gives CDR1 SGHTA, CDR2 FQGNSA. The CDR3 sequence is 17 residues long. The V end lost 2 bases, the J end lost 0 bases, and 15 bases lay between the germline ends. The CDR3 region is CASSLISWQGSTDTQYF. CDR3 nucleotides: TGTGCCAGCAGCTTAATCTCTTGGCAAGGTAGCACAGATACGCAGTATTTT.